Sequencing of this TCR beta chain was carried out in a study of chemoradiotherapy in HPV16-positive cancers. Overall study results and limits: Non-HPV-specific T cells did not expand in tumors during treatment, whereas candidate HPV-specific clones and E7-related motifs did.

This clone was counted a single time. Its antigen is unknown. Samples were taken several times over chemoradiotherapy. Repertoires were generated with immunoSEQ multiplex PCR, while TCRdb's copy carries only in-frame clones and drops some. The profile shows 9,500 to 15,000 clones, roughly nine tenths of them singletons. Germline CDR1 and CDR2: SGHNT and YYREEE (reference sequence). V lost 3 bases and J 4 bases, leaving 13 bases between the germline ends. CDR3 length: 14 amino acids. V usage is TRBV5-4 and J usage is TRBJ2-5; weak D call: TRBD2 (6 bases). The sequence derives from a human donor with HPV-associated anogenital cancer. The specimen comprised blood, sampled from a patient who underwent chemoradiotherapy. The CDR3 reads CASSSWGVRETQYF. DNA of the CDR3: TGTGCCAGCAGCTCTTGGGGGGTTAGAGAGACCCAGTACTTC.